This T cell receptor beta chain was sequenced for a study of cytomegalovirus exposure and HLA in healthy donors. Only a few counts were recorded for this clone. Antigen: not known. Amplification used 60 Vbeta primers and 13 Jbeta primers. The assay was immunoSEQ multiplex PCR, and TCRdb's table has in-frame clones only and misses some. This sample carries roughly 150,000 clones, roughly 70% of them seen once, and the ten largest clones take roughly 1.9%. Notes on the study in general: Researchers counted 164 TCR beta chains as cytomegalovirus-associated. After further analysis at a later stage, 15,000 to 20,000 TCR beta sequences were associated with HLA alleles at 0.05 false discovery rate. CMV serostatus was the sole immune exposure information available.

The receptor was derived from a woman aged 55-70 years in good health and CMV-seropositive. Sequencing input: PBMCs.

The CDR3 DNA reads TGTGCCATCAGTGAAACAGGGGGACTCCAGATGAACACTGAAGCTTTCTTT. It specifies CAISETGGLQMNTEAFF. The J gene is TRBJ1-1, the V gene TRBV10-3; TRBD1 agrees at 8 bases. The germline CDR1 and CDR2 sequences are ENHRY and SYGVKD. V shed 3 bases, J shed 0 bases, and the junction held 9 bases outside the gene matches. This CDR3 region has 17 residues.